What follows is one T cell receptor beta chain and its context. The germline V and J ends were trimmed by 4 bases and 2 bases, with 13 bases remaining between them. The germline V gene has CDR1 SGHDT and CDR2 YYEEEE. The CDR3 extends over 15 amino acids. Per the original methods: Reference gene primer amplification gave estimated nucleated cell counts. Repertoires were generated with immunoSEQ multiplex PCR, while TCRdb's copy carries only in-frame clones and drops some. V and J calls and clone size are those listed in that table; D and trimming were worked out from the DNA. Of roughly 300,000 clones in the sample, more than 70% were seen once. The sample comes from a study of blood T cell repertoires in COVID-19. Study-level background: There were acute and convalescent COVID-19 samples, and they came from the United States, Italy and Spain.

Those who participated ranged in age from about 18 to 89 years and resided in some 24 US areas. The rearrangement uses TRBV5-6 and TRBJ1-5, with D possibly TRBD1 on 5 matching bases. Sequenced sample: PBMCs or T cells enriched from blood (not recorded which). The TCR was taken from a young woman who had recovered from COVID-19. The CDR3 DNA follows: TGTGCCAGCAGCCGCACTACAGGACGCAATCAGCCCCAGCATTTT. Translation gives CASSRTTGRNQPQHF. The full variable domain, with the rest looked up from reference TRBV5-6 and TRBJ1-5, is DAGVTQSPTHLIKTRGQQVTLRCSPKSGHDTVSWYQQALGQGPQFIFQYYEEEERQRGNFPDRFSGHQFPNYSSELNVNALLLGDSALYLCASSRTTGRNQPQHFGDGTRLSIL.